This T cell receptor (beta chain) is from a study of shared clonotypes between healthy human individuals. Overall study findings and caveats: Even with large depth, rarefaction showed that sorted-subset sequencing was incomplete. The generation probabilities recorded for non-shared clonotypes fell below those of clonotypes shared by all four donors.

Clones were sequenced by immunoSEQ multiplex PCR, and TCRdb holds only the in-frame ones, with some missing. The sample includes about a million clones, over 60% of them seen just once. All participating donors were Caucasian adults from Nashville, Tennessee. Concerning this clone: Its antigen is undetermined.

The germline V gene has CDR1 MNHNS and CDR2 SASEGT. This CDR3 is built from 13 residues. V shed 6 bases and J shed 7 bases, with 12 bases lying between them. The TCR was taken from a man younger than 30 in good health. V is TRBV6-1 and J is TRBJ2-2; D remains ambiguous. The material sequenced was memory CD4+ T cells sorted from blood. Indicated subset: CD45RA-negative fraction. In DNA, the CDR3 is TGTGCCAGCAGGGGCTTCAGGAGCGGGGAGCTGTTTTTT. It is translated as CASRGFRSGELFF.